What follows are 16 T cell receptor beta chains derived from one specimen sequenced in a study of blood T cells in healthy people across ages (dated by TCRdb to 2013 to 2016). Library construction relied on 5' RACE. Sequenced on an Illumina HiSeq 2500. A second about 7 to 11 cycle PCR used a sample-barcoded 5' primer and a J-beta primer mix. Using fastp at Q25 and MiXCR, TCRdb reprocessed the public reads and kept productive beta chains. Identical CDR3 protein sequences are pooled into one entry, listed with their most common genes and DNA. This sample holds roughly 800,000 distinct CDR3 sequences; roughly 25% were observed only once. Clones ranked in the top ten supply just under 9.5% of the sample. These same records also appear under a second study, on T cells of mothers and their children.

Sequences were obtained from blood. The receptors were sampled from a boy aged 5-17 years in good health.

The CDR3 DNA reads TGCAGCGCTGGCCCAGCGGGCGCTTACAATGAGCAGTTCTTC. This sequence encodes CSAGPAGAYNEQFF. The chain employs TRBV29-1 and TRBJ2-1; TRBD2 is a possible D gene (6 bases). The CDR3 runs to 14 residues. V was cut by 7 bases and J by 4 bases, with 17 bases left in between. Germline V CDR1 and CDR2: SQVTM, ANQGSEA.

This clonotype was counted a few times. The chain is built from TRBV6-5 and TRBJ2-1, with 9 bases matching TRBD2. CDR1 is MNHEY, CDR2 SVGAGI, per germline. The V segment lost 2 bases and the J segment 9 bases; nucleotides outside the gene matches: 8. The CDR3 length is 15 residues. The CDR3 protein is CASSYEAGGGGEQFF. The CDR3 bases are TGTGCCAGCAGTTACGAGGCGGGAGGGGGGGGTGAGCAGTTCTTC.

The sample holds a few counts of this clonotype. Here the CDR3 DNA reads TGTGCCAGCAGCCTCCTCCCCAAGGGCGGGAGAGGGGGGGCGCATGAGCAGTTCTTC. Amino acids: CASSLLPKGGRGGAHEQFF. The V and J genes are TRBV11-2 and TRBJ2-1; D is possibly TRBD2 (7 bases). Germline V gene sequence: CDR1 SGHAT, CDR2 FQNNGV. V was clipped by 5 bases and J by 8 bases, with 31 bases between them. CDR3 length equals 19 residues.

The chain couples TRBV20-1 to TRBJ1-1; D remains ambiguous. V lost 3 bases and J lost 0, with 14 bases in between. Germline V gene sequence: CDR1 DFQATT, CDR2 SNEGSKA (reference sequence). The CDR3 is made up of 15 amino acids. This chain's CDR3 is CSARFAGNMNTEAFF. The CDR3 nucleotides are TGCAGTGCTAGGTTCGCCGGGAACATGAACACTGAAGCTTTCTTT.

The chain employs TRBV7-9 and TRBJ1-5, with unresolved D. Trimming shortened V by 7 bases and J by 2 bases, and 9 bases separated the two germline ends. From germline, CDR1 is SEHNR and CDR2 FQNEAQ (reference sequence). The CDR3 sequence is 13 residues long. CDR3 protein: CASTGTGNQPQHF. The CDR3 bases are TGTGCCAGCACGGGCACCGGCAATCAGCCCCAGCATTTT. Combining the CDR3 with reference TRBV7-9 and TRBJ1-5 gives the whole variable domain DTGVSQNPRHKITKRGQNVTFRCDPISEHNRLYWYRQTLGQGPEFLTYFQNEAQLEKSRLLSDRFSAERPKGSFSTLEIQRTEQGDSAMYLCASTGTGNQPQHFGDGTRLSIL.

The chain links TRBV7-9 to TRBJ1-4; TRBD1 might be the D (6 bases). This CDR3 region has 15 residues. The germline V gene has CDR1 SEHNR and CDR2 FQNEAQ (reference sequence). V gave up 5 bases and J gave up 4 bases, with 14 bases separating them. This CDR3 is CASSPGQLVNEKLFF. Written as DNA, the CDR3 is TGTGCCAGCAGCCCCGGACAGCTAGTTAATGAAAAACTGTTTTTT.

The CDR3 protein is CSTIGPPFYEQYF. The CDR3 DNA sequence: TGCAGCACCATAGGGCCCCCCTTCTACGAGCAGTACTTC. The chain is built from TRBV29-1 and TRBJ2-7, with D unclear. There are 13 residues in the CDR3. Germline CDR1 SQVTM, CDR2 ANQGSEA. Trimming stripped 8 bases from V and 3 bases from J, with 17 bases between.

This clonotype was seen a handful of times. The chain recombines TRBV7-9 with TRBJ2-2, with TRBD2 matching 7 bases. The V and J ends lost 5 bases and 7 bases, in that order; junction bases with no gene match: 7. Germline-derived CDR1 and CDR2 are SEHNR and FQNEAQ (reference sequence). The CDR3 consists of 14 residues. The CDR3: CASSPRDYIGELFF. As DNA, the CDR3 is TGTGCCAGCAGCCCCCGGGACTACATCGGGGAGCTGTTTTTT.

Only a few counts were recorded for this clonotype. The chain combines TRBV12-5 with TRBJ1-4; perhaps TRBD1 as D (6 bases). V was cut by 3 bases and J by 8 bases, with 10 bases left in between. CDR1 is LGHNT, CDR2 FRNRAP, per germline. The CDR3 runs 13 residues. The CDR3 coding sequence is TGTGCTAGTGGTTTACCAGGGGAAGAAAAACTGTTTTTT. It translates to CASGLPGEEKLFF.

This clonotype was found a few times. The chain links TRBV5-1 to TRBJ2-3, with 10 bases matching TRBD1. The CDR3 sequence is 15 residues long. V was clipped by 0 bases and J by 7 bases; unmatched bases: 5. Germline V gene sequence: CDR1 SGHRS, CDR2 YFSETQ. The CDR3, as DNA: TGCGCCAGCAGCTTGGGACAGGGGGCGTCGAATACGCAGTATTTT. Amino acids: CASSLGQGASNTQYF.

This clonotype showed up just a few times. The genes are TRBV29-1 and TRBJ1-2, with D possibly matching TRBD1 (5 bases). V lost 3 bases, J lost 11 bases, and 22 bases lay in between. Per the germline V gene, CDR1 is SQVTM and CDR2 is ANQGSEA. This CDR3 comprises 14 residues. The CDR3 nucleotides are TGCAGCGTTGACTCCCTTGGTCAGGGTTTAGGGTACACCTTC. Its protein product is CSVDSLGQGLGYTF.

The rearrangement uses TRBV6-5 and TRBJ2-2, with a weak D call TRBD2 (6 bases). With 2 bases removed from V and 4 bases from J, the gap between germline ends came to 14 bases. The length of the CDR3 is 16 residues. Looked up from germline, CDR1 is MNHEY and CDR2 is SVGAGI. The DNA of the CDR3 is TGTGCCAGCAGTTACAGTCAGGGACTTTTCACCGGGGAGCTGTTTTTT. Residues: CASSYSQGLFTGELFF.

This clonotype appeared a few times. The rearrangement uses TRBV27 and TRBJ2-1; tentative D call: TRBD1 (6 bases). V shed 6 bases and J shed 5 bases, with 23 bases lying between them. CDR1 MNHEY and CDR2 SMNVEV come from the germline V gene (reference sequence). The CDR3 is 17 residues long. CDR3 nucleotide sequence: TGTGCCAGCAGCCTAATCGACGGGTGGTCAGGGGACAATGAGCAGTTCTTC. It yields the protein CASSLIDGWSGDNEQFF.

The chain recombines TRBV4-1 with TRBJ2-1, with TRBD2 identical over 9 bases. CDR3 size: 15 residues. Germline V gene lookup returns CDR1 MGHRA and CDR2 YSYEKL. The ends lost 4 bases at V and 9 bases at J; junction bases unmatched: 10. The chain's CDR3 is CASSPRAGGPLEQFF. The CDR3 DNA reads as TGCGCCAGCAGCCCTCGGGCGGGAGGGCCCCTTGAGCAGTTCTTC.

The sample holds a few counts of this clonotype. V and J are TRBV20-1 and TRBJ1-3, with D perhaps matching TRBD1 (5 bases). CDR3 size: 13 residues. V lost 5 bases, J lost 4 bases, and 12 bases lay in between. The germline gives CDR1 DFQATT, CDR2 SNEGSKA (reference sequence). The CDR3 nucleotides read TGCAGTGCTCTTTACGGGGGAGGAAACACCATATATTTT. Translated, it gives CSALYGGGNTIYF.

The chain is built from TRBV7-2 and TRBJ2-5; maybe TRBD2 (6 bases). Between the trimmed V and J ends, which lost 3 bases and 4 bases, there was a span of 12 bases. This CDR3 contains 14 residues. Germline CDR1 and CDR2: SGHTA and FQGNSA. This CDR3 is CASSFSGWGETQYF. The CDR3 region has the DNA TGTGCCAGCAGCTTTAGCGGTTGGGGAGAGACCCAGTACTTC. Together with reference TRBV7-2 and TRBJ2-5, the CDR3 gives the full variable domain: GAGVSQSPSNKVTEKGKDVELRCDPISGHTALYWYRQSLGQGLEFLIYFQGNSAPDKSGLPSDRFSAERTGGSVSTLTIQRTQQEDSAVYLCASSFSGWGETQYFGPGTRLLVL.